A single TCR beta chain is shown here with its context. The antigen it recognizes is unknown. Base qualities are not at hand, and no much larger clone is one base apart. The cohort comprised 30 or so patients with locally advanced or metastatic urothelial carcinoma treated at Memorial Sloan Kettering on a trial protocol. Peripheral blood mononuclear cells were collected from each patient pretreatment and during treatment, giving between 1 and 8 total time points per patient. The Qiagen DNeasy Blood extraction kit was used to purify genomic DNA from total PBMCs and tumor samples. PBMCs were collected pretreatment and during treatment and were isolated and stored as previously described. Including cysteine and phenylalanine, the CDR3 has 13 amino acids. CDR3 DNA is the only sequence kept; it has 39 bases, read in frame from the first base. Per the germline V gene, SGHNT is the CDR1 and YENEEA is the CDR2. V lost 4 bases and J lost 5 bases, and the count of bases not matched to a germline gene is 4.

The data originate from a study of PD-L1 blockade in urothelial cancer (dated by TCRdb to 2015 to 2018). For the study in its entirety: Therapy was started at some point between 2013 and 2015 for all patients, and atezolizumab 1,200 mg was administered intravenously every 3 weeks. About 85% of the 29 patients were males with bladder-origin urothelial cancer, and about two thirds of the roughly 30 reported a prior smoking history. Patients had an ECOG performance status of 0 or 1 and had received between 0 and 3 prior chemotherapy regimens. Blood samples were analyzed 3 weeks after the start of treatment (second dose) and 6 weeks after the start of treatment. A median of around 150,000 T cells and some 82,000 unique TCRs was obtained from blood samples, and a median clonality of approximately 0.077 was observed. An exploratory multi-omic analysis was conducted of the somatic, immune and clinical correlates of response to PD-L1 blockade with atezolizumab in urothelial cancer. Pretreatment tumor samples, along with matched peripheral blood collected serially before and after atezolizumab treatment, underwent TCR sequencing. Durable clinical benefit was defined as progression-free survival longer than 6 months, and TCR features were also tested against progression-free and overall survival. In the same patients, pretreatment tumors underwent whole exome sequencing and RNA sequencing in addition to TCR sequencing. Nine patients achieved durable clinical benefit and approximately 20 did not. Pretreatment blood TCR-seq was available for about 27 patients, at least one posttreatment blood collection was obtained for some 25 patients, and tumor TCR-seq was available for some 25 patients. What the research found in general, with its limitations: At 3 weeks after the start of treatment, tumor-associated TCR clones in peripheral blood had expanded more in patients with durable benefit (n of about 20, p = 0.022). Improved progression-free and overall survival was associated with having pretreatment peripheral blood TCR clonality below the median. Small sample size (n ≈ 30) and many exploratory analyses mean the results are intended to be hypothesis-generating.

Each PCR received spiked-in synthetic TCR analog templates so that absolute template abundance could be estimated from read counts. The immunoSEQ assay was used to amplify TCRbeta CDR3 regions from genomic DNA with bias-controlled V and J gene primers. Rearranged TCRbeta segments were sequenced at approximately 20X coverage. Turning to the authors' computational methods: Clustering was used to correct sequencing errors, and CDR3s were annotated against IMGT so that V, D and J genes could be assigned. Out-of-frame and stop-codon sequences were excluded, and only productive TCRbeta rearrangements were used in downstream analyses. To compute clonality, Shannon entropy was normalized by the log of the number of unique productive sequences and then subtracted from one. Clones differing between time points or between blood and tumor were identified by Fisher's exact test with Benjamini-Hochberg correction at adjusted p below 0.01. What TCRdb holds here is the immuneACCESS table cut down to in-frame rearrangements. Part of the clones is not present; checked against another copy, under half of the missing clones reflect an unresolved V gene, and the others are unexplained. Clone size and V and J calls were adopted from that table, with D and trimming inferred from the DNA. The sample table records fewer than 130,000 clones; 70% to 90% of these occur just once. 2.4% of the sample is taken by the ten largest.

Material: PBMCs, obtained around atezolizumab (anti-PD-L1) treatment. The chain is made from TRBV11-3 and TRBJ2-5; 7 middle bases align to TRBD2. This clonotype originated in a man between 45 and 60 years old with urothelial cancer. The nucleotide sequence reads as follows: TGTGCCAGCAGCTCTGGACTAGACGAGACCCAGTACTTC. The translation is CASSSGLDETQYF.